Presented here are 31 T cell receptor beta chains from one specimen sequenced in a study of beta chain features in type 1 diabetes. All of the isolated RNA was reverse transcribed, so expressed TCRB transcripts were sequenced. Generated by immunoSEQ multiplex PCR, the TCRdb table keeps only in-frame clones and is missing some. The sample shows hundreds of thousands of clones, approximately 15% of them seen only once. Sequenced sample: central memory CD4+ T cells from blood. These receptors were collected from a man aged 25-40 years in good health.

With regard to this clone: A far larger clone is only one base removed, so a read error is likely. J is TRBJ2-5 and V is TRBV7-7, with a possible D match to TRBD1 (5 bases). CDR3 length equals 15 residues. Germline CDR1 reads SSHAT; CDR2 reads FNYEAQ (reference sequence). Trimming left V 5 bases short and J 3 bases short, with 16 bases between. The DNA of the CDR3 is TGTGCCAGCAGCCCCCAGTCTCGCAGGGAAGAGACCCAGTACTTC. It translates to CASSPQSRREETQYF.

The V and J genes are TRBV27 and TRBJ2-2; no reliable D call. V gave up 5 bases and J gave up 5 bases, with 15 bases separating them. Germline values: CDR1 MNHEY, CDR2 SMNVEV (reference sequence). The CDR3 totals 15 residues. CDR3 nucleotide sequence: TGTGCCAGCAGTCGTACAGTCTATGAGACCGGGGAGCTGTTTTTT. This encodes CASSRTVYETGELFF.

This clone came up a few times. The rearrangement uses TRBV18 and TRBJ2-7; D remains unclear. The V gene lost 3 bases and the J gene lost 3 bases, with 12 bases spanning the gap. In germline, CDR1 is KGHSH, CDR2 LQKENI. CDR3 length: 14 residues. This CDR3 is CASSPAVRFYEQYF. For the CDR3, the DNA is TGTGCCAGCTCACCGGCTGTCAGATTCTACGAGCAGTACTTC.

The CDR3 coding sequence is TGTGCCAGCAGCTTGGGGACGAACACCGGGGAGCTGTTTTTT. This translates into CASSLGTNTGELFF. The chain carries TRBV7-8 and TRBJ2-2, with D unresolved. V was trimmed by 3 bases and J by 0 bases, leaving 5 bases between them. The germline CDR1 and CDR2 sequences are SGHVS and FQNEAQ. This CDR3 contains 14 residues.

The CDR3 loop is CASSQDGRAEEKLFF. In DNA form, the CDR3 reads TGCGCCAGCAGCCAAGACGGCAGGGCTGAGGAAAAACTGTTTTTT. The V and J genes are TRBV4-3 and TRBJ1-4; the D gene is possibly TRBD1 (5 bases). CDR3 length equals 15 residues. The germline V gene encodes CDR1 LGHNA and CDR2 YSLEER. V was trimmed by 0 bases and J by 8 bases, leaving 13 bases between them.

The table lists this clone with many counts. The gene calls are TRBV18 and TRBJ2-1; D is uncertain. V gave up 6 bases and J gave up 6 bases, with 18 bases separating them. This CDR3 contains 15 residues. Per the germline V gene, CDR1 is KGHSH and CDR2 is LQKENI. The CDR3 DNA reads as TGTGCCAGCTCGGATTCGGGTCTTTCCGGCAATGAGCAGTTCTTC. Translating gives CASSDSGLSGNEQFF. Based on the CDR3 plus reference TRBV18 and TRBJ2-1, the full variable domain is NAGVMQNPRHLVRRRGQEARLRCSPMKGHSHVYWYRQLPEEGLKFMVYLQKENIIDESGMPKERFSAEFPKEGPSILRIQQVVRGDSAAYFCASSDSGLSGNEQFFGPGTRLTVL.

This clone turned up a few times. This chain uses TRBV30 with TRBJ2-1; 10 bases map to TRBD2. V was clipped by 5 bases and J by 16 bases; unmatched bases: 8. The CDR3 has 11 amino acids. Germline lookup yields CDR1 GTSNPN and CDR2 SVGIG (reference sequence). For the CDR3, the DNA is TGTGCCTGGGGGCTAGCGGGAGACCTTTTCTTC. Its translation is CAWGLAGDLFF.

This clone was seen more than once but under ten times. The V call is TRBV5-1, the J call TRBJ2-1; D not resolved. This CDR3 has 13 residues. Germline assignment: CDR1 SGHRS and CDR2 YFSETQ. V was clipped by 4 bases and J by 9 bases, with 14 bases between them. The CDR3 nucleotides are TGCGCCAGCAGCGTACCAATAGCTGGTGAGCAGTTCTTC. This encodes CASSVPIAGEQFF.

The gene calls are TRBV9 and TRBJ2-7, with D possibly TRBD1 on 6 matching bases. Trimming removed 4 bases at V and 5 bases at J, with 19 bases between. The germline gives CDR1 SGDLS, CDR2 YYNGEE. The CDR3 loop spans 15 amino acids. The DNA of the CDR3 is TGTGCCAGCAGCTCCGTGGGGGCGGCTACGGACGAGCAGTACTTC. It is translated as CASSSVGAATDEQYF. The whole variable domain, filled in from reference TRBV9 and TRBJ2-7, reads DSGVTQTPKHLITATGQRVTLRCSPRSGDLSVYWYQQSLDQGLQFLIQYYNGEERAKGNILERFSAQQFPDLHSELNLSSLELGDSALYFCASSSVGAATDEQYFGPGTRLTVT.

The chain employs TRBV7-8 and TRBJ2-6; no clear D gene. CDR3 length: 14 residues. Germline CDR1 and CDR2: SGHVS and FQNEAQ. The ends were cut back, 10 bases at V and 4 bases at J, with 14 bases in the middle. The CDR3 coding sequence is TGTGCCATTAAAATAGGGCTCGGGGCCAACGTCCTGACTTTC. This gives the protein CAIKIGLGANVLTF.

This clone was seen repeatedly, ten times or more. This chain uses TRBV5-1 with TRBJ1-1, with D unclear. Trimming stripped 7 bases from V and 4 bases from J, with 17 bases between. The CDR3 contains 14 residues. Germline loops: CDR1 SGHRS, CDR2 YFSETQ. The CDR3 here is CASVMLAGITEAFF. Written as DNA, the CDR3 is TGCGCCAGCGTTATGCTAGCGGGGATCACTGAAGCTTTCTTT.

The chain recombines TRBV6-5 with TRBJ1-2, with a tentative D call TRBD1 (5 bases). V dropped 5 bases and J dropped 8 bases, with 18 bases sitting between them. Per germline, CDR1 MNHEY and CDR2 SVGAGI. This CDR3 has 14 amino acids. CDR3 amino acids: CASSDTAGAGGYTF. The DNA for the CDR3 is TGTGCCAGCAGTGATACAGCTGGGGCTGGCGGCTACACCTTC.

This clone was detected many times. The V and J genes are TRBV7-2 and TRBJ2-5, with 9 positions matching TRBD2. This CDR3 is 14 amino acids long. With 2 bases clipped from V and 6 bases from J, the junction kept 4 bases outside the gene matches. Looked up from germline, CDR1 is SGHTA and CDR2 is FQGNSA. For the CDR3, the DNA is TGTGCCAGCAGCTTATCGCCTAGCGGGAAGACCCAGTACTTC. Amino acid sequence: CASSLSPSGKTQYF.

This clone was picked up a small number of times. The chain joins TRBV11-2 to TRBJ2-7, with a weak D call TRBD1 (6 bases). This CDR3 comprises 14 residues. The germline V gene has CDR1 SGHAT and CDR2 FQNNGV. Trimming took 6 bases from V and 0 from J, leaving 12 bases between them. CDR3 DNA: TGTGCCAGCAGTTTTGGACAGATCTCCTACGAGCAGTACTTC. This codes for CASSFGQISYEQYF.

This clone was found a few times. The chain joins TRBV19 to TRBJ2-1, with TRBD2 identical over 8 bases. J was trimmed by 5 bases and V by 3 bases; bases with no gene match: 6. The germline CDR1 and CDR2 sequences are LNHDA and SQIVND (reference sequence). The CDR3 extends over 15 amino acids. The CDR3 DNA reads TGTGCCAGTAGTATTGAGCGGGGGAGACACAATGAGCAGTTCTTC. It translates to CASSIERGRHNEQFF.

CDR3 DNA sequence: TGTGCCAGCAGCCCAGCGGGGGGGCCTCGGGAGCAGTTCTTC. This sequence encodes CASSPAGGPREQFF. The chain links TRBV7-2 to TRBJ2-1; 10 positions match TRBD2. Looked up from germline, CDR1 is SGHTA and CDR2 is FQGNSA. This CDR3 comprises 14 residues. The V and J ends lost 5 bases and 10 bases, in that order; junction bases with no gene match: 8. Looking up the rest from reference TRBV7-2 and TRBJ2-1 gives the full variable domain: GAGVSQSPSNKVTEKGKDVELRCDPISGHTALYWYRQSLGQGLEFLIYFQGNSAPDKSGLPSDRFSAERTGGSVSTLTIQRTQQEDSAVYLCASSPAGGPREQFFGPGTRLTVL.

This chain uses TRBV5-4 with TRBJ2-5; 9 nucleotides line up with TRBD1. With 4 bases clipped from V and 0 bases from J, the junction kept 10 bases outside the gene matches. Looked up from germline, CDR1 is SGHNT and CDR2 is YYREEE (reference sequence). This CDR3 region has 17 residues. CDR3 region: CASSQGGTGSHQETQYF. The CDR3 region has the DNA TGTGCCAGCAGCCAAGGGGGGACAGGGTCGCACCAAGAGACCCAGTACTTC.

This rearrangement joins TRBV9 to TRBJ1-2; D not resolved. With 0 bases removed from V and 4 bases from J, the gap between germline ends came to 16 bases. Germline V lookup: CDR1 SGDLS, CDR2 YYNGEE. This CDR3 has 16 amino acids. CDR3 DNA: TGTGCCAGCAGCGTAGCGGTCGCGCCAGGTGGCTATGGCTACACCTTC. Translating gives CASSVAVAPGGYGYTF.

This sequence joins TRBV5-8 and TRBJ1-1, with D perhaps TRBD1 (6 bases). Germline V gives CDR1 SGHTS, CDR2 YDEGEE. The CDR3 length is 17 residues. Trimming left V 6 bases short and J 4 bases short, with 25 bases between. The CDR3 here is CASIPRQVRFVGTEAFF. Written as DNA, the CDR3 is TGTGCCAGCATCCCGAGACAGGTGCGTTTTGTTGGCACTGAAGCTTTCTTT.

The V gene is TRBV29-1, the J gene TRBJ2-6; D is ambiguous. The CDR3 consists of 12 residues. The ends were cut back, 3 bases at V and 4 bases at J, with 4 bases in the middle. Germline lookup yields CDR1 SQVTM and CDR2 ANQGSEA. As DNA, the CDR3 is TGCAGCGTTGATGGGGGGGCCAACGTCCTGACTTTC. Its translation: CSVDGGANVLTF. Based on the CDR3 plus reference TRBV29-1 and TRBJ2-6, the full variable domain is SAVISQKPSRDICQRGTSLTIQCQVDSQVTMMFWYRQQPGQSLTLIATANQGSEATYESGFVIDKFPISRPNLTFSTLTVSNMSPEDSSIYLCSVDGGANVLTFGAGSRLTVL.

This clone was seen more than once but under ten times. The V gene is TRBV11-2, the J gene TRBJ2-5; D tentatively fits TRBD1 or TRBD2 (6 bases each). Trimming cost V 1 base and J 2 bases, with 11 bases left between them. The CDR3 extends over 15 amino acids. From germline, CDR1 is SGHAT and CDR2 FQNNGV. The CDR3 is CASSLAGAPQETQYF. CDR3 DNA: TGTGCCAGCAGCTTAGCGGGGGCCCCGCAAGAGACCCAGTACTTC.

This clone has a handful of counts. The chain uses TRBV5-1 and TRBJ2-1, with D maybe TRBD1 (6 bases). Germline CDR1 is SGHRS and CDR2 is YFSETQ. CDR3 length: 15 residues. V lost 0 bases, J lost 8 bases, and 15 bases lay in between. For the CDR3, the DNA is TGCGCCAGCAGCTTGGGTCAGGGGCCTACCGATGAGCAGTTCTTC. Translation gives CASSLGQGPTDEQFF.

The V and J genes are TRBV18 and TRBJ2-1, with D possibly being TRBD2 (6 bases). The V end lost 4 bases, the J end lost 4 bases, and 14 bases lay between the germline ends. The germline gives CDR1 KGHSH, CDR2 LQKENI. CDR3 size: 15 residues. CDR3 coding DNA: TGTGCCAGCTCACTGTTGCGCGGGATGTACAATGAGCAGTTCTTC. It specifies CASSLLRGMYNEQFF.

This clone was counted between two and nine times. The J gene is TRBJ1-5, the V gene TRBV18; 7 nucleotides match TRBD1. With V trimmed by 3 bases and J by 7 bases, 6 bases remained unmatched. Germline CDR1 reads KGHSH; CDR2 reads LQKENI. The CDR3 length is 14 residues. CDR3 region: CASSPGGGGQPQHF. The CDR3 coding sequence is TGTGCCAGCTCACCGGGAGGGGGCGGGCAGCCCCAGCATTTT.

The table lists this clone with a few counts. The V gene is TRBV5-5, the J gene TRBJ1-2, with D unresolved. Germline values: CDR1 SGHKS, CDR2 YYEKEE (reference sequence). The CDR3 contains 14 residues. V lost 3 bases, J lost 7 bases, and 16 bases lay in between. CDR3 protein: CASSSDVGSRGYTF. DNA of the CDR3: TGTGCCAGCAGCTCGGATGTGGGGTCTCGTGGCTACACCTTC.

A few counts support this clone. V gene TRBV7-2 combines with J gene TRBJ1-4, with D unclear. Looked up from germline, CDR1 is SGHTA and CDR2 is FQGNSA. V was cut by 2 bases and J by 0 bases, with 1 base left in between. CDR3 length: 13 amino acids. The CDR3 protein is CASSLSTNEKLFF. The CDR3 bases are TGTGCCAGCAGCTTATCAACTAATGAAAAACTGTTTTTT. Looking up the rest from reference TRBV7-2 and TRBJ1-4 gives the full variable domain: GAGVSQSPSNKVTEKGKDVELRCDPISGHTALYWYRQSLGQGLEFLIYFQGNSAPDKSGLPSDRFSAERTGGSVSTLTIQRTQQEDSAVYLCASSLSTNEKLFFGSGTQLSVL.

In this sample, this clone turned up a few times. Other DNA sequences from this sample encode an identical CDR3 as well. This chain joins TRBV5-6 and TRBJ1-2, with 7 bases that match TRBD1. The CDR3 sequence is 11 residues long. V shed 4 bases and J 8 bases; nucleotides not matched to a gene: 2. Germline assignment: CDR1 SGHDT and CDR2 YYEEEE. This CDR3 reads CASSLTGGYTF. DNA of the CDR3: TGTGCCAGCAGCCTGACAGGGGGCTACACCTTC.

This clone occurred once. The V and J genes are TRBV11-3 and TRBJ2-7; 9 positions match TRBD2. The germline CDR1 and CDR2 sequences are SGHNT and YENEEA. This CDR3 comprises 16 residues. After removal of 5 bases from V and 2 bases from J, the junction contained 10 bases not matched to a gene. CDR3 amino acids: CASSPQAGGNTYEQYV. CDR3 coding DNA: TGTGCCAGCAGCCCTCAAGCGGGAGGAAACACCTACGAGCAGTACGTC.

The chain is built from TRBV7-8 and TRBJ2-3; the match to TRBD2 covers 9 bases. The CDR3 sequence is 15 residues long. V was clipped by 3 bases and J by 4 bases; unmatched bases: 5. Germline V lookup: CDR1 SGHVS, CDR2 FQNEAQ. CDR3 sequence reads: CASSLASGVSDTQYF. The CDR3, as DNA: TGTGCCAGCAGCTTGGCTAGCGGGGTGTCAGATACGCAGTATTTT.

This clone was recorded many times. This chain uses TRBV7-9 with TRBJ2-1; no reliable D call. Germline V CDR1 and CDR2: SEHNR, FQNEAQ (reference sequence). Trimming took 10 bases from V and 8 from J, leaving 21 bases between them. The CDR3 covers 14 residues. The CDR3 loop is CATMSLLGKDEQFF. CDR3 bases: TGTGCCACCATGAGCCTCCTGGGAAAGGATGAGCAGTTCTTC.

J is TRBJ1-6 and V is TRBV5-6; D is ambiguous. Germline CDR1 and CDR2: SGHDT and YYEEEE. V lost 0 bases, J lost 7 bases, and 8 bases lay in between. CDR3 length equals 14 residues. CDR3 region: CASSLAQANSPLHF. In nucleotides, the CDR3 is TGTGCCAGCAGCTTGGCCCAGGCAAATTCACCCCTCCACTTT.